The next 14 T cell receptor beta chains were all read from a single sample in a study of cytomegalovirus exposure and HLA in healthy donors. The study ran its PCR with 60 Vbeta and 13 Jbeta primers. Assay: immunoSEQ multiplex PCR; the TCRdb copy retains only in-frame clones and omits some. The sample lists approximately 72,000 clones, roughly 82% occurring once. The sequenced sample consisted of PBMCs. Receptors were obtained from a man younger than 30 in good health and CMV-seronegative.

The rearrangement joins TRBV10-3 to TRBJ2-3; 14 nucleotides line up with TRBD2. The ends lost 3 bases at V and 0 bases at J; junction bases unmatched: 11. The CDR3 covers 20 residues. The V gene's germline CDR1 is ENHRY and CDR2 SYGVKD. CDR3 sequence reads: CAISDPLGLAGGPSTDTQYF. The CDR3 nucleotides are TGTGCCATCAGTGATCCGCTCGGACTAGCGGGGGGCCCGAGCACAGATACGCAGTATTTT.

The chain recombines TRBV7-3 with TRBJ2-1; the D gene is possibly TRBD1 (7 bases). V was shortened by 5 bases and J by 7 bases, with 18 bases between the two germline ends. This CDR3 region has 15 residues. Germline CDR1 and CDR2: SGHTA and FQGTGA. The CDR3 sequence is CASSGGPDRLNEQFF. The CDR3 nucleotides read TGTGCCAGCAGCGGGGGGCCGGACAGGTTAAATGAGCAGTTCTTC.

The genes are TRBV19 and TRBJ1-6, with unresolved D. Per the germline V gene, CDR1 is LNHDA and CDR2 is SQIVND (reference sequence). This CDR3 has 15 amino acids. V lost 7 bases to trimming and J lost 0 bases, with 10 bases between them. DNA for the CDR3: TGTGCCAGTAAGTGGCAAAGCTCCTATAATTCACCCCTCCACTTT. This codes for CASKWQSSYNSPLHF.

The genes are TRBV5-4 and TRBJ2-5; 10 bases fit TRBD1. The J call may be in error: the DNA end matches TRBJ2-7 better. This CDR3 has 13 amino acids. Germline V gene data show CDR1 as SGHNT and CDR2 as YYREEE (reference sequence). CDR3 nucleotide sequence: TGTGCCAGCAGTTGGACAGGGGGTTACGAGCAGTACTTC. Its translation: CASSWTGGYEQYF.

This chain connects TRBV28 to TRBJ2-7; TRBD2 agrees at 8 bases. Germline CDR1 is MDHEN and CDR2 is SYDVKM. The CDR3 is 12 amino acids. Losses at the gene ends were 5 bases for V and 6 bases for J; bases not matched to a gene: 3. The CDR3, as DNA: TGTGCCAGCAGTACTAGCGGCGGCGAGCAGTACTTC. Protein sequence: CASSTSGGEQYF.

This clone was observed a few times. The chain links TRBV9 to TRBJ1-1; TRBD1 agrees at 8 bases. From germline, CDR1 is SGDLS and CDR2 YYNGEE. CDR3 length equals 17 residues. Trimming took 3 bases from V and 0 from J; bases not matched to a gene: 10. CDR3 loop: CASSGPKDRVVNTEAFF. The CDR3, as DNA: TGTGCCAGCAGCGGGCCCAAGGACAGGGTCGTGAACACTGAAGCTTTCTTT. Using reference TRBV9 and TRBJ1-1 for the parts outside the CDR3, the full variable domain is DSGVTQTPKHLITATGQRVTLRCSPRSGDLSVYWYQQSLDQGLQFLIQYYNGEERAKGNILERFSAQQFPDLHSELNLSSLELGDSALYFCASSGPKDRVVNTEAFFGQGTRLTVV.

V is TRBV6-1 and J is TRBJ1-6; TRBD1 aligns across 10 bases. Germline trimming cut 4 bases from V and 6 bases from J; bases unmatched to any gene: 3. Looked up from germline, CDR1 is MNHNS and CDR2 is SASEGT. This CDR3 is built from 15 residues. CDR3 in DNA: TGTGCCAGCAGTGCCGGACAGGGGGTTAATTCACCCCTCCACTTT. It is translated as CASSAGQGVNSPLHF.

This chain joins TRBV6-6 and TRBJ2-3; D is perhaps TRBD2 (6 bases). The CDR3 runs 16 residues. V was cut by 1 base and J by 11 bases, with 22 bases left in between. The germline V gene has CDR1 MNHNY and CDR2 SVGAGI (reference sequence). The CDR3: CASSYLGSGGRMWQYF. The CDR3 nucleotides are TGTGCCAGCAGTTACTTAGGTAGCGGTGGGAGGATGTGGCAGTATTTT.

This clone was detected once. V gene TRBV5-1 combines with J gene TRBJ2-3; 7 positions agree with TRBD2. The trim removed 3 bases at V and 0 bases at J, leaving 7 bases unmatched. CDR1 and CDR2 (germline): SGHRS, YFSETQ. The CDR3 sequence is 16 residues long. DNA of the CDR3: TGCGCCAGCAGCTACCTTGGGACTACTAGCACAGATACGCAGTATTTT. Its translation is CASSYLGTTSTDTQYF.

This clone appeared a single time. The CDR3 DNA is TGTGCCAGCTCACCCGTAGCGGGAGCTCTCCCAACGCTAAGCTCCTACGAGCAGTACTTC. Its translation: CASSPVAGALPTLSSYEQYF. This chain uses TRBV18 with TRBJ2-7, with 9 nucleotides matching TRBD2. This CDR3 spans 20 amino acids. Germline V gene lookup returns CDR1 KGHSH and CDR2 LQKENI. With V trimmed by 3 bases and J by 0 bases, 18 bases remained unmatched.

This chain uses TRBV5-5 with TRBJ1-5; 8 positions match TRBD1. The junction had 9 bases not matched to a gene; V was cut back by 4 bases and J by 6 bases. The V gene's germline CDR1 is SGHKS and CDR2 YYEKEE (reference sequence). The CDR3 is 15 amino acids. The CDR3 region has the DNA TGTGCCAGCAGCCCGACAGGGGTAGTAGTTCAGCCCCAGCATTTT. Protein: CASSPTGVVVQPQHF.

This clone was seen just once. The chain has TRBV18 and TRBJ2-7; 8 nucleotides align to TRBD1. CDR1 KGHSH and CDR2 LQKENI come from the germline V gene. J gave up 6 bases and V 3 bases, and 13 bases lay outside the gene matches. This CDR3 is built from 16 residues. The chain's CDR3 is CASSPLQGEFSGEQYF. The CDR3 region has the DNA TGTGCCAGCTCACCCTTACAGGGGGAGTTTTCGGGCGAGCAGTACTTC.

The chain recombines TRBV7-2 with TRBJ2-3; no reliable D call. The CDR3 runs 14 residues. Trimming pared 6 bases from V and 2 bases from J, leaving 12 bases between. Germline loops: CDR1 SGHTA, CDR2 FQGNSA. This CDR3 reads CASSPGDITDTQYF. The DNA of the CDR3 is TGTGCCAGCAGTCCCGGTGACATCACAGATACGCAGTATTTT.

V gene TRBV5-1 combines with J gene TRBJ1-2; no clear D gene. Trimming took off 2 bases at V and 4 bases at J, with 12 bases between the two ends. The germline CDR1 and CDR2 sequences are SGHRS and YFSETQ. This CDR3 spans 14 amino acids. CDR3: CASSLPTGVYGYTF. For the CDR3, the DNA is TGCGCCAGCAGCTTACCGACGGGAGTCTATGGCTACACCTTC.